This T cell receptor beta chain was observed in a study of graft-versus-host responses after intestinal transplantation. Method: immunoSEQ multiplex PCR; TCRdb's copy keeps in-frame clones and lacks some. The sample shows around 95,000 clones, about 88% of them seen only once. This clone showed up just once. Its cognate antigen is unknown. V was shortened by 1 base and J by 6 bases, with 10 bases between the two germline ends. The CDR3 spans 13 residues. Per the germline V gene, CDR1 is SNHLY and CDR2 is FYNNEI. The sequence was obtained from a human donor who was the organ donor for an intestinal transplant. This chain joins TRBV2 and TRBJ2-7; D remains unclear. Specimen: unstimulated CD4+ T cells sorted from spleen or lymph node cells, collected before transplant. The CDR3 DNA is TGTGCCAGCAGTGAAGGCATTCCCCGCGAGCAGTACTTC. Translation: CASSEGIPREQYF. The entire variable domain, with the rest obtained from reference TRBV2 and TRBJ2-7, is as follows: EPEVTQTPSHQVTQMGQEVILRCVPISNHLYFYWYRQILGQKVEFLVSFYNNEISEKSEIFDDQFSVERPDGSNFTLKIRSTKLEDSAMYFCASSEGIPREQYFGPGTRLTVT.